This TCR beta chain was obtained from a study of CD8 T cells in ankylosing spondylitis. TCRdb analysed the 5' RACE reads with MiXCR anew, one entry per CDR3 protein. The repertoire holds 150,000 to 200,000 distinct CDR3 sequences, with about 18% as singletons. This CDR3 has 16 amino acids. The V gene end was trimmed by 3 bases and the J gene end by 6 bases; junction bases not matched to a gene: 5. The germline V gene encodes CDR1 SGHRS and CDR2 YFSETQ. This clonotype was recorded at least ten times. The J gene is TRBJ2-3, the V gene TRBV5-1, with 15 bases fitting TRBD2. This receptor was obtained from a male donor with ankylosing spondylitis or in good health (not recorded which). The specimen sequenced was blood, either unsorted or a sorted T cell fraction (not recorded which). The CDR3 DNA follows: TGCGCCAGCAGCTGGACTAGCGGGAGGGCCATGGATACGCAGTATTTT. Residues: CASSWTSGRAMDTQYF.